These 7 T cell receptor beta chains were sequenced from one sample in a study of blood T cells in healthy people across ages. The authors ran a second PCR of roughly 6 to 12 cycles using a sample-barcoded 5' primer and a J-beta primer mix. MiXCR was run by TCRdb on the 5' RACE reads, yielding one entry per CDR3 protein. The sample records 750,000 or so distinct CDR3 sequences, more than 20% being singletons. These data also formed part of another study, on T cells of mothers and their children.

The sequenced material came from blood. These receptor sequences come from a boy younger than 18 in good health.

V usage is TRBV10-3 and J usage is TRBJ1-3; 9 positions match TRBD1. The V segment lost 7 bases and the J segment 1 base; nucleotides outside the gene matches: 5. This CDR3 spans 15 amino acids. Germline-derived CDR1 and CDR2 are ENHRY and SYGVKD. The DNA for the CDR3 is TGTGCCATCAACGCGGGACAGGGATCTGGAAACACCATATATTTT. Its protein product is CAINAGQGSGNTIYF.

The chain couples TRBV5-6 to TRBJ1-4; 9 bases are shared with TRBD1. The germline V gene has CDR1 SGHDT and CDR2 YYEEEE. The V and J ends lost 4 bases and 8 bases, in that order; junction bases with no gene match: 6. The CDR3 is 14 residues long. This CDR3 reads CASSHRGRGEKLFF. In DNA, the CDR3 is TGTGCCAGCAGCCACAGGGGGCGCGGAGAAAAACTGTTTTTT.

This chain uses TRBV11-2 with TRBJ2-1; D is possibly TRBD1 or TRBD2 (6 bases each). The J call may be in error: the DNA end matches TRBJ2-5 better. The CDR3 consists of 15 residues. From germline, CDR1 is SGHAT and CDR2 FQNNGV. Written as DNA, the CDR3 is TGTGCCAGCAGCTCTGCGGGGCAGGGGAAGGAGACCCAGTACTTC. The encoded protein is CASSSAGQGKETQYF.

The sample holds a few counts of this clonotype. The chain uses TRBV7-9 and TRBJ2-6; 7 bases are shared with TRBD2. Germline CDR1 SEHNR, CDR2 FQNEAQ (reference sequence). CDR3 length: 17 amino acids. After removal of 3 bases from V and 2 bases from J, the junction contained 7 bases not matched to a gene. This CDR3 is CASSLVLAGTGANVLTF. In nucleotides, the CDR3 is TGTGCCAGCAGCTTGGTTTTAGCGGGCACTGGGGCCAACGTCCTGACTTTC. Drawing the rest from reference TRBV7-9 and TRBJ2-6, the complete variable domain is DTGVSQNPRHKITKRGQNVTFRCDPISEHNRLYWYRQTLGQGPEFLTYFQNEAQLEKSRLLSDRFSAERPKGSFSTLEIQRTEQGDSAMYLCASSLVLAGTGANVLTFGAGSRLTVL.

The chain recombines TRBV20-1 with TRBJ1-1; D call uncertain. Germline values: CDR1 DFQATT, CDR2 SNEGSKA (reference sequence). V was pared by 7 bases and J by 8 bases, with 17 bases between. The CDR3 sequence is 12 residues long. CDR3 loop: CSVLHWRGEAFF. CDR3 DNA sequence: TGCAGTGTCCTACACTGGCGCGGGGAAGCTTTCTTT.

This clonotype was observed a handful of times. The V call is TRBV6-1, the J call TRBJ2-5; TRBD2 might be the D (6 bases). CDR3 size: 16 residues. Trimming left V 1 base short and J 5 bases short, with 17 bases between. Germline V lookup: CDR1 MNHNS, CDR2 SASEGT. For the CDR3, the DNA is TGTGCCAGCAGTGAAGAGGTAGCGGCGGCGGGGGAGACCCAGTACTTC. This sequence encodes CASSEEVAAAGETQYF.

This clonotype was detected only a few times. A read error may produce the germline difference seen at one junction end. V and J are TRBV20-1 and TRBJ2-7, with 11 bases that match TRBD2. Germline CDR1 is DFQATT and CDR2 is SNEGSKA (reference sequence). The CDR3 has 12 amino acids. CDR3 loop: CSSGTSGYEQYF. The CDR3, as DNA: TGTAGTAGCGGGACTAGCGGCTACGAGCAGTACTTC.